The 8 T cell receptor beta chains presented below share a single source sample, sequenced in a study of cytomegalovirus exposure and HLA in healthy donors. In the PCR, 60 Vbeta and 13 Jbeta primers were used. Libraries were prepared by immunoSEQ multiplex PCR; TCRdb keeps only in-frame clonotypes and omits some of them. Among 250,000 to 300,000 clones, 84% were seen once, and the ten largest hold about 2%. The sequencing sample was made of PBMCs. The receptors stem from a woman aged 40 to 50 in good health and CMV-seropositive.

V usage is TRBV29-1 and J usage is TRBJ2-3; 8 bases are a match to TRBD1. Germline CDR1 and CDR2: SQVTM and ANQGSEA. This CDR3 is 12 amino acids long. With V trimmed by 6 bases and J by 5 bases, 4 bases remained unmatched. DNA for the CDR3: TGCAGCGTCGGACAGGGAGTAGATACGCAGTATTTT. Protein: CSVGQGVDTQYF.

This clone was detected once. J is TRBJ1-2 and V is TRBV7-2; 7 nucleotides agree with TRBD1. Germline V gene sequence: CDR1 SGHTA, CDR2 FQGNSA. V lost 5 bases, J lost 8 bases, and 8 bases stayed unmatched. CDR3 length equals 13 residues. CDR3 sequence (DNA): TGTGCCAGCAGCACTCCGGGACAGAGGGGCTACACCTTC. Translation gives CASSTPGQRGYTF.

The J gene is TRBJ2-1, the V gene TRBV11-3; 8 nucleotides agree with TRBD1. The CDR3 has 17 amino acids. The trim removed 1 base at V and 7 bases at J, leaving 12 bases unmatched. CDR1 and CDR2 (germline): SGHNT, YENEEA. CDR3 loop: CASSLVMGQGAKNEQFF. CDR3 nucleotide sequence: TGTGCCAGCAGCTTAGTTATGGGCCAGGGGGCGAAGAATGAGCAGTTCTTC.

This chain connects TRBV4-3 to TRBJ2-3; TRBD2 matches 7 bases. Germline loops: CDR1 LGHNA, CDR2 YSLEER. The CDR3 sequence is 14 residues long. The J segment lost 6 bases and the V segment lost 1 base, leaving 4 bases of the junction unmatched. CDR3 coding DNA: TGCGCCAGCAGCCAAGGGCGGGAGCTCGATACGCAGTATTTT. It translates to CASSQGRELDTQYF.

This clone is a singleton in its sample. The CDR3 loop is CASSLFDSSYEQYF. CDR3 DNA: TGTGCCAGCAGTTTATTCGACAGCTCCTACGAGCAGTACTTC. The rearrangement links TRBV28 to TRBJ2-7, with D perhaps TRBD1 (5 bases). The CDR3 runs 14 residues. Trimming cost V 1 base and J 0 bases, with 7 bases left between them. The germline gives CDR1 MDHEN, CDR2 SYDVKM.

This chain links TRBV6-5 with TRBJ2-1, with D unclear. The CDR3 sequence is 13 residues long. Trimming left V 7 bases short and J 4 bases short, with 11 bases between. From germline, CDR1 is MNHEY and CDR2 SVGAGI. The CDR3 protein is CASMRSQYNEQFF. The CDR3 DNA is TGTGCCAGCATGCGGAGTCAATACAATGAGCAGTTCTTC.

This sequence joins TRBV6-5 and TRBJ2-7, with D possibly being TRBD2 (6 bases). The V gene lost 5 bases and the J gene lost 5 bases, with 16 bases spanning the gap. This CDR3 spans 14 amino acids. Germline V gene data show CDR1 as MNHEY and CDR2 as SVGAGI. CDR3 sequence reads: CASSREDHMNEQYF. CDR3 in DNA: TGTGCCAGCAGTAGGGAGGACCATATGAACGAGCAGTACTTC.

The CDR3 spells CASSEWAPRTQYF. CDR3 DNA: TGTGCCAGCAGTGAGTGGGCGCCCCGGACCCAGTACTTC. The chain carries TRBV2 and TRBJ2-5; unclear D gene. The CDR3 has 13 amino acids. Germline values: CDR1 SNHLY, CDR2 FYNNEI. V was trimmed by 3 bases and J by 7 bases, leaving 12 bases between them.